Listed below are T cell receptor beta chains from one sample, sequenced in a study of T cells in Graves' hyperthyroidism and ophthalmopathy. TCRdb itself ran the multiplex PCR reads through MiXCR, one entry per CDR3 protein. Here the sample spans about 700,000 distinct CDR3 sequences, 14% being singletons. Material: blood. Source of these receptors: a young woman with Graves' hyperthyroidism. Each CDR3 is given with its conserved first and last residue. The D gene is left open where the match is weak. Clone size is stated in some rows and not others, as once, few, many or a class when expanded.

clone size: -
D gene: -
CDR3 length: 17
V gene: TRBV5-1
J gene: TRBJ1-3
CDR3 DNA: TGCGCCAGCAGCTTACAGGAACAGGGTTTCCCTGGAAACACCATATATTTT
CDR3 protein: CASSLQEQGFPGNTIYF

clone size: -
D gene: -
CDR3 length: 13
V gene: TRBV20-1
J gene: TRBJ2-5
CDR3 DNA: TGCAGTGCCTTGACAGGGAGGCAAGAGACCCAGTACTTC
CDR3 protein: CSALTGRQETQYF

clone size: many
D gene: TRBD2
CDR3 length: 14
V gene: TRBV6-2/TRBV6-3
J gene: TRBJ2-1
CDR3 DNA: TGTGCCAGCATGTCTAGCGGGTCCTACAATGAGCAGTTCTTC
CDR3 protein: CASMSSGSYNEQFF

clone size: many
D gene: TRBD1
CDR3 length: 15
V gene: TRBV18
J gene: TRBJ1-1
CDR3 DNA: TGTGCCAGCTCACCGAGACAGGGGCTAGCGACTGAAGCTTTCTTT
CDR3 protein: CASSPRQGLATEAFF

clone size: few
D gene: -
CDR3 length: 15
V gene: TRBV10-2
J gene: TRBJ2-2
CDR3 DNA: TGCGCCAGCAGTGACTGGGACACCTACACCGGGGAGCTGTTTTTT
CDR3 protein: CASSDWDTYTGELFF

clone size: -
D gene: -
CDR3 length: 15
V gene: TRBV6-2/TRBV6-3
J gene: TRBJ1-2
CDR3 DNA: TGTGCCAGCAGTTACTCATCTATGCGAGACTATGGCTACACCTTC
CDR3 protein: CASSYSSMRDYGYTF

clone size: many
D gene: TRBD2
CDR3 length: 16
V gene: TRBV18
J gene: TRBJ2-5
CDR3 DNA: TGTGCCAGCTCACCACGGACTAGCGGACGACAAGAGACCCAGTACTTC
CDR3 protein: CASSPRTSGRQETQYF

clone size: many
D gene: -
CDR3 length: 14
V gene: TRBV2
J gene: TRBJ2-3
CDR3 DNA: TGTGCCAGCAGTGGTGAGGGATTCCCAGATACGCAGTATTTT
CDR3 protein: CASSGEGFPDTQYF

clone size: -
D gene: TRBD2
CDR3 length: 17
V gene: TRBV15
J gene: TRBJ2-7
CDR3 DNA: TGTGCCACCAGCGGAGATCAAGCGGGAGGTTCTACTTACGAGCAGTACTTC
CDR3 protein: CATSGDQAGGSTYEQYF

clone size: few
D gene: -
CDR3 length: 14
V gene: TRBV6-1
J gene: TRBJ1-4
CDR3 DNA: TGTGCCAGCAGTGAACCCCGGGATGGGGAAAAACTGTTTTTT
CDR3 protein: CASSEPRDGEKLFF

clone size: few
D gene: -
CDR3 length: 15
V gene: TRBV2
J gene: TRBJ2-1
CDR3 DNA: TGTGCCAGCTCTCCCGAATCTTTCTCCTACAATGAGCAGTTCTTC
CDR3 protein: CASSPESFSYNEQFF

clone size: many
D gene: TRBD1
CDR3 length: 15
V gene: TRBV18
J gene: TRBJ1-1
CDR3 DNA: TGTGCCAGCTCACCTGACAGGGTTTCGGACACTGAAGCTTTCTTT
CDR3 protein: CASSPDRVSDTEAFF

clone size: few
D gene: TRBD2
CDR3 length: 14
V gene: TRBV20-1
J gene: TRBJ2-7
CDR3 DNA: TGCAGTGCTAGAGATATGGGGGGGTCCTACGAGCAGTACTTC
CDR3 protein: CSARDMGGSYEQYF

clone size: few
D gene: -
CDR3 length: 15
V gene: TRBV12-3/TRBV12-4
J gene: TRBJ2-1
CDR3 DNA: TGTGCCAGCAGGGCTCACGGACTAACCTACAATGAGCAGTTCTTC
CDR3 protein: CASRAHGLTYNEQFF

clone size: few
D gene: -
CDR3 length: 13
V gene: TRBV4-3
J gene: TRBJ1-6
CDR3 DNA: TGCGCCAGCAGCCAGGGGGTAGTTGCACCCCTCCACTTT
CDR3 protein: CASSQGVVAPLHF

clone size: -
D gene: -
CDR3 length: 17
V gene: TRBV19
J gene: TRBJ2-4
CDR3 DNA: TGTGCCAGTAGTTTCCCCAACCCCCGGGACGCGAGAAACATTCAGTACTTC
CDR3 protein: CASSFPNPRDARNIQYF

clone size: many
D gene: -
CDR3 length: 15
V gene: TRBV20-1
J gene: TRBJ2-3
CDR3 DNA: TGCAGTGCTAGAGATCTGACCGATTTTGCAGATACGCAGTATTTT
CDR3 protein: CSARDLTDFADTQYF

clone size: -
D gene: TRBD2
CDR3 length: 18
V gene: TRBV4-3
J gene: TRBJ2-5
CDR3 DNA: TGCGCCAGCAGCCAAGGCCGGGCGGGAGGGGGAACCCAAGAGACCCAGTACTTC
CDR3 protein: CASSQGRAGGGTQETQYF

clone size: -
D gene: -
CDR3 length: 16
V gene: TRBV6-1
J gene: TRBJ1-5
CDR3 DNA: TGTGCCAGCAGTCGAGATAGGGGCGGGAGCAATCAGCCCCAGCATTTT
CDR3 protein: CASSRDRGGSNQPQHF

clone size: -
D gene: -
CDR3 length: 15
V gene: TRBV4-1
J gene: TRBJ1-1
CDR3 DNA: TGCGCCAGCAGCCAAGATCGGGGTTTGCCGGGGGGGGCTTTCTTT
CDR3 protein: CASSQDRGLPGGAFF

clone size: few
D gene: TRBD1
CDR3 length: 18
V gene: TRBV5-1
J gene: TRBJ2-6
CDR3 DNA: TGCGCCAGCAGCCCCCGGACAGGGGGTAGCTCTGGGGCCAACGTCCTGACTTTC
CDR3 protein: CASSPRTGGSSGANVLTF

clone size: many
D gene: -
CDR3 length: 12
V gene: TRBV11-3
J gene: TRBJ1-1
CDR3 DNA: TGTGCCAGCAGTACACAGGGAACTGAAGCTTTCTTT
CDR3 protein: CASSTQGTEAFF

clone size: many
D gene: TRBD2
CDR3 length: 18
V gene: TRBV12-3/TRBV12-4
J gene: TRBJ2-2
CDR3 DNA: TGTGCCAGCCCTTCCGGGACTACCCCGTTCGCGAACACCGGGGAGCTGTTTTTT
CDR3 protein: CASPSGTTPFANTGELFF

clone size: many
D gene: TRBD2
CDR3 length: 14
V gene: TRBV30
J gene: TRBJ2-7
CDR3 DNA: TGTGCCTGGAGTGTACTAGCGCGAGCCTACGAGCAGTACTTC
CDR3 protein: CAWSVLARAYEQYF

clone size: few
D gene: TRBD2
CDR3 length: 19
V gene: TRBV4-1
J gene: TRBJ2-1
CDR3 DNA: TGCGCCAGCAGCCCCCCCGGGGGAGCGGGAGGCCTCACCTACAATGAGCAGTTCTTC
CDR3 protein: CASSPPGGAGGLTYNEQFF

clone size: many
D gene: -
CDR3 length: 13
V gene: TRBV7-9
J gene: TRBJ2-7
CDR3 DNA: TGTGCCAGCAGCACCTTCAGCGCCCACGAGCAGTACTTC
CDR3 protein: CASSTFSAHEQYF

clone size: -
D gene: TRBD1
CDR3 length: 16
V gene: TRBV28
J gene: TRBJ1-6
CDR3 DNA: TGTGCCAGCAGTTTATCAGGGGGCGGCTGGGATTCACCCCTCCACTTT
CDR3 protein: CASSLSGGGWDSPLHF

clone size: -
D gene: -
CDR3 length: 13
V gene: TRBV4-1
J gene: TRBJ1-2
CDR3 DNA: TGCGCCAGCAGTGACAGACCTTACTATGGCTACACCTTC
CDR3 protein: CASSDRPYYGYTF

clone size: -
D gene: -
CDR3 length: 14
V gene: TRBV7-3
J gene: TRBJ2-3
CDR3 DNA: TGTGCCAGCAGCCTCGGACCATCCGGGGATACGCAGTATTTT
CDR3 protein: CASSLGPSGDTQYF

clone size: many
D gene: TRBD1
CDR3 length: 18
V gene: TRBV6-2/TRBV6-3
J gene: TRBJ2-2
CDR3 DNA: TGTGCCAGCAGTTACAGTGATTGGACAGGGTCGAACACCGGGGAGCTGTTTTTT
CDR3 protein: CASSYSDWTGSNTGELFF

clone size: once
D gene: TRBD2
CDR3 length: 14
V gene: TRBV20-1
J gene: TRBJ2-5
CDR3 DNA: TGCAGTGCTTCGGGACTAGCGGTCCAAGAGACCCAGTACTTC
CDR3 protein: CSASGLAVQETQYF

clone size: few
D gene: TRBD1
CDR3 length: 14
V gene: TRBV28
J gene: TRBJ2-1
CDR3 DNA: TGTGCCACCCGGAGGACAGGGGTCTACAATGAGCAGTTCTTC
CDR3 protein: CATRRTGVYNEQFF

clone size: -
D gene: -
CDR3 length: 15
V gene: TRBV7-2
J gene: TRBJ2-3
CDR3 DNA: TGTGCCAGCAGAACCGGGACGGGTTCATTGGATACGCAGTATTTT
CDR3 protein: CASRTGTGSLDTQYF

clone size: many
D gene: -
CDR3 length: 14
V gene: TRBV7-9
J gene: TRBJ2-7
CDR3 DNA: TGTGCCAGCAGCTCAACGGTTCGGGACCCCGAGCAGTACTTC
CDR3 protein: CASSSTVRDPEQYF

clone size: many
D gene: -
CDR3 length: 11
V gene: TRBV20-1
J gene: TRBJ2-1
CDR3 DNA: TGCAGTGCTAGTCAGGGTACTGAGCAGTTCTTC
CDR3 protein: CSASQGTEQFF

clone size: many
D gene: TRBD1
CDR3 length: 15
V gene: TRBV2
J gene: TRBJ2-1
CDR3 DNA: TGTGCCAGCAAGAAGGACAGGGCCTCCTCCAATGAGCAGTTCTTC
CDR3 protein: CASKKDRASSNEQFF

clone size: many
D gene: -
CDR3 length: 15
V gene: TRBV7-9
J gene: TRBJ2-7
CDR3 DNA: TGTGCCAGCAGCTTCGACAGGTTTAGCTCCTACGAGCAGTACTTC
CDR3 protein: CASSFDRFSSYEQYF

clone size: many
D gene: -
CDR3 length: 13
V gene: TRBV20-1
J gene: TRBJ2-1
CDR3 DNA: TGCAGTGCTAGAGCTTATAAATACAATGAGCAGTTCTTC
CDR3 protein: CSARAYKYNEQFF

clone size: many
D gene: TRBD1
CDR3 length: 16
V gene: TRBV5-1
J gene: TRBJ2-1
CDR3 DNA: TGCGCCAGCAGCTGGACCGGACAGGGGCTCCACAATGAGCAGTTCTTC
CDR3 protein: CASSWTGQGLHNEQFF

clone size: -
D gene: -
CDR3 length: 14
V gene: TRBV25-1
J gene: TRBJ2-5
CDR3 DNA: TGTGCCAGCAGTGAATACTTGGGCCAAGAGACCCAGTACTTC
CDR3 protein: CASSEYLGQETQYF

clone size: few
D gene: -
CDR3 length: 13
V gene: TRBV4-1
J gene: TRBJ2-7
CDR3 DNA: TGCGCCAGCAGCCAAGTCCGGCTCTACGAGCAGTACTTC
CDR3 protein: CASSQVRLYEQYF

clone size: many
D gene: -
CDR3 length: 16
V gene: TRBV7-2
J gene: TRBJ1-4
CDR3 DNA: TGTGCCAGCAGCCCTAACCCCCGGGGCATCGGTGAAAAACTGTTTTTT
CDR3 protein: CASSPNPRGIGEKLFF

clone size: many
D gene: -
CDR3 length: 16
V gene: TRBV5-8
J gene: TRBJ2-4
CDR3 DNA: TGTGCCAGCAGCGCGGGACACCTTCTAGCCAAAAACATTCAGTACTTC
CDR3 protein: CASSAGHLLAKNIQYF

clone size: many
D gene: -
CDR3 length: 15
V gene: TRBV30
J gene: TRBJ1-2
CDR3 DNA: TGTGCCTGGAGCCAAGGGGCCCGCAGGGCCAATGGCTACACCTTC
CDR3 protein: CAWSQGARRANGYTF

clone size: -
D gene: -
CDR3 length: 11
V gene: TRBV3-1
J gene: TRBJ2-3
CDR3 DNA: TGTGCCAGCCATAACGCAGATACGCAGTATTTT
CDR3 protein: CASHNADTQYF

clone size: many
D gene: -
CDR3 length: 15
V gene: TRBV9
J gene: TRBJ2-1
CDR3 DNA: TGTGCCAGCAGCGTAAGTCCCGTCTCGGACAATGAGCAGTTCTTC
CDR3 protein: CASSVSPVSDNEQFF

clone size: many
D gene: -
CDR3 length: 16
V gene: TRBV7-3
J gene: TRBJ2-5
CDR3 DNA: TGTGCCAGCAGCTTAGCCCCCACGGGTGCTAAAGAGACCCAGTACTTC
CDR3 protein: CASSLAPTGAKETQYF

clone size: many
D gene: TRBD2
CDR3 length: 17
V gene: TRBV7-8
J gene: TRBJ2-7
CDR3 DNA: TGTGCCAGCAGCTCCCCGGGACTAGCGGGAGGACCTTACGAGCAGTACTTC
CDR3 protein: CASSSPGLAGGPYEQYF

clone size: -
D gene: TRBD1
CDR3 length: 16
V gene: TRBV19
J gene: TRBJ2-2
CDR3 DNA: TGTGCCACCAAGGAGGGGACAGGGGGCATCACCGGGGAGCTGTTTTTT
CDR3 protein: CATKEGTGGITGELFF

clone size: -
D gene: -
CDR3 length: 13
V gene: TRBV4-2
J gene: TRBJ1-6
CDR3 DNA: TGTGCCAGCAGCCAAGATCGAGGCCAACCCCTCCACTTT
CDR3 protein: CASSQDRGQPLHF

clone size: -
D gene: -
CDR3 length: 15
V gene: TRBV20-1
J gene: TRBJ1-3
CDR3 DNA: TGCAGTGCTAGTGGCCAGGGGAAAAGGGGGAACACCATATATTTT
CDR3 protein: CSASGQGKRGNTIYF

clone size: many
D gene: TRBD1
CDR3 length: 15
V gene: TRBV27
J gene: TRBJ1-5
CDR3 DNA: TGTGCCAGCAGCCGGGACAGGGCTAGCAATCAGCCCCAGCATTTT
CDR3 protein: CASSRDRASNQPQHF